This TCR beta chain was obtained from a study of neurological immune-mediated disorders. 5'RACE employing 10-nucleotide random UMIs yielded the cDNA. TCRdb used MiXCR to reprocess the 5' RACE reads, holding one entry per CDR3 protein. The sample has about 59,000 distinct CDR3 sequences, roughly 13% seen once. Trimming removed 0 bases from V and 1 base from J, with 7 bases in between. Germline CDR1 SGHRS, CDR2 YFSETQ. This CDR3 is 14 amino acids long. At least ten counts were recorded for this clonotype. The sequencing sample was made of PBMCs. The gene calls are TRBV5-1 and TRBJ1-1, with D possibly matching TRBD1 (5 bases). The sequence came from a woman between 55 and 75 years old with HTLV-1-associated myelopathy (HAM/TSP). CDR3 nucleotide sequence: TGCGCCAGCAGCTTGGGTAGGGGGAACACTGAAGCTTTCTTT. Its protein product is CASSLGRGNTEAFF.